The 12 T cell receptor beta chains below were found in one sample sequenced in a study of identical twins (dated by TCRdb to the mid-2010s). The method was 5' RACE. Sequencing took place on an Illumina HiSeq 2000. The raw public reads went through TCRdb reprocessing: fastp at Q25, MiXCR clone calling, in-frame beta chains kept. Records with the same CDR3 protein are collapsed into one entry carrying the most frequent genes and DNA. The table for this sample lists 500,000 to 550,000 distinct CDR3 sequences; roughly a fifth of them were counted only once. The top ten clones comprise under 0.95% of the sample. The same sample was also studied in work on T cells expressing NK-cell markers.

Sequencing used CD4+ T cells sorted from blood. The receptors originated from a woman between 18 and 29 years old in good health.

The chain couples TRBV29-1 to TRBJ1-6; tentative D call: TRBD1 (6 bases). The ends were cut back, 3 bases at V and 7 bases at J, with 13 bases in the middle. The germline CDR1 and CDR2 sequences are SQVTM and ANQGSEA. The CDR3 runs to 14 residues. The CDR3, as DNA: TGCAGCGTTGACGGGGGGGCCCCGAATTCACCCCTCCACTTT. Its translation: CSVDGGAPNSPLHF.

In its sample, this clonotype was seen a few times. The chain uses TRBV3-1 and TRBJ2-7; D assignment may be TRBD1 or TRBD2 (5 bases each). CDR1 LGHDT and CDR2 YNNKEL come from the germline V gene (reference sequence). The CDR3 runs 15 residues. V lost 4 bases, J lost 1 base, and 14 bases lay in between. The CDR3 loop is CASSLQPGPSYEQYF. The CDR3 nucleotides read TGTGCCAGCAGCCTACAACCGGGACCGTCCTACGAGCAGTACTTC.

V and J are TRBV19 and TRBJ2-2; D is undetermined. In germline, CDR1 is LNHDA, CDR2 SQIVND (reference sequence). This CDR3 is 16 amino acids long. The V end lost 3 bases, the J end lost 4 bases, and 15 bases lay between the germline ends. CDR3 nucleotide sequence: TGTGCCAGTAGTATTTCCGGGTGGCGCCCCACCGGGGAGCTGTTTTTT. This codes for CASSISGWRPTGELFF.

This clonotype has a count of ten or more. Written as DNA, the CDR3 is TGTGCCAGCAGCACGGGAGCGGGTGAGCAGTTCTTC. It specifies CASSTGAGEQFF. The V gene is TRBV7-7, the J gene TRBJ2-1; D may be TRBD2 (6 bases). Between the trimmed V and J ends, which lost 5 bases and 9 bases, there was a span of 11 bases. The germline gives CDR1 SSHAT, CDR2 FNYEAQ (reference sequence). This CDR3 is 12 amino acids long.

CDR3 residues: CASSATSGVFETQYF. CDR3 nucleotide sequence: TGTGCCAGCAGTGCGACTAGCGGGGTCTTCGAGACCCAGTACTTC. The chain has TRBV6-1 and TRBJ2-5; 11 bases map to TRBD2. J gave up 5 bases and V 4 bases, and 6 bases lay outside the gene matches. Germline V gene data show CDR1 as MNHNS and CDR2 as SASEGT. The CDR3 has 15 amino acids.

This chain joins TRBV10-2 and TRBJ2-5; a weak D match, TRBD2 (6 bases). The CDR3 extends over 15 amino acids. V gave up 6 bases and J gave up 5 bases, with 19 bases separating them. Germline V gene data show CDR1 as WSHSY and CDR2 as SAAADI. CDR3 sequence: CASRTRGRSGETQYF. CDR3 nucleotides: TGCGCCAGCAGAACACGAGGCCGCAGCGGGGAGACCCAGTACTTC.

V gene TRBV4-2 combines with J gene TRBJ2-7, with TRBD2 matching 9 bases. The CDR3 runs 20 residues. V lost 1 base, J lost 1 base, and 17 bases stayed unmatched. Germline V gene lookup returns CDR1 LGHNA and CDR2 YNFKEQ. The CDR3: CASSQGSMRGGPGVSYEQYF. CDR3 bases: TGTGCCAGCAGCCAAGGTTCGATGCGGGGGGGGCCCGGCGTGTCCTACGAGCAGTACTTC.

The V and J genes are TRBV7-9 and TRBJ1-1; unclear D gene. This CDR3 is built from 13 residues. Germline CDR1 is SEHNR and CDR2 is FQNEAQ (reference sequence). Trimming shortened V by 1 base and J by 7 bases, and 10 bases separated the two germline ends. The CDR3, as DNA: TGTGCCAGCAGCTTAGTGTCAGGTGGTGAAGCTTTCTTT. Encoded protein: CASSLVSGGEAFF.

This clonotype has a handful of counts. This chain joins TRBV3-1 and TRBJ2-5; D is unclear. V was trimmed by 2 bases and J by 5 bases, leaving 12 bases between them. The germline V gene has CDR1 LGHDT and CDR2 YNNKEL (reference sequence). The CDR3 is made up of 14 amino acids. The CDR3 region is CASSQRTRRETQYF. CDR3 nucleotide sequence: TGTGCCAGCAGCCAACGGACGCGCCGGGAGACCCAGTACTTC.

J is TRBJ2-1 and V is TRBV12-3 or TRBV12-4; tentative D call: TRBD2 (6 bases). V gave up 6 bases and J gave up 0 bases, with 15 bases separating them. The CDR3 runs 16 residues. The CDR3 DNA is TGTGCCAGCAGCCGTTCCGCGGGGAGCTCCTACAATGAGCAGTTCTTC. Translating gives CASSRSAGSSYNEQFF.

This clonotype was seen at least ten times. V gene TRBV5-1 combines with J gene TRBJ1-4; D is uncertain. V lost 0 bases and J 9 bases, leaving 6 bases between the germline ends. Germline CDR1 is SGHRS and CDR2 is YFSETQ. This CDR3 is built from 12 residues. The CDR3 DNA is TGCGCCAGCAGCTTGGATGGACAAAAACTGTTTTTT. This gives the protein CASSLDGQKLFF.

This clonotype was counted between two and nine times. The CDR3 nucleotides read TGCAGTGCTAGAGGGTCCACAGGGACTAATGAGCAGTTCTTC. Protein product: CSARGSTGTNEQFF. The J gene is TRBJ2-1, the V gene TRBV20-1; D may match TRBD1 or TRBD2 (6 bases each). Germline V gene sequence: CDR1 DFQATT, CDR2 SNEGSKA (reference sequence). V was cut by 1 base and J by 7 bases, with 14 bases left in between. The CDR3 has 14 amino acids.